This T cell receptor (beta chain) was observed in a study of CD8+CD57+ T cells in acquired aplastic anemia. Study in general: Sorted CD4+ and CD8+ cells gave an average of roughly 3.3 ug of DNA. Healthy CD8+ samples averaged about 11.0 million reads. Notes on the study in general: Fewer than 35 shared CD8+ CDR3s appeared highly expressed within patients' immunodominant clones.

TCR beta VDJ and CDR3 profiles were obtained from a genomic DNA template. TCRdb re-analysed the reads in MiXCR, keeping a single row per CDR3 protein. The table records a few hundred thousand distinct CDR3 sequences, around 68% of them present only once. Germline CDR1 reads MNHEY; CDR2 reads SVGAGI. CDR3 length: 16 amino acids. Trimming shortened V by 4 bases and J by 7 bases, and 20 bases separated the two germline ends. Worth noting for this clonotype: The antigen is not known.

V usage is TRBV6-5 and J usage is TRBJ1-5, with D possibly matching TRBD1 (5 bases). The sample taken for sequencing was sorted CD4+, CD8+, or CD8+CD57+ T cells (not recorded which) from PBMCs. This clonotype was sampled from a human donor in good health, serving as a control. The CDR3 here is CASSSRPGPQGQPQHF. The CDR3 nucleotides read TGTGCCAGCAGTTCGCGCCCGGGACCCCAAGGGCAGCCCCAGCATTTT.